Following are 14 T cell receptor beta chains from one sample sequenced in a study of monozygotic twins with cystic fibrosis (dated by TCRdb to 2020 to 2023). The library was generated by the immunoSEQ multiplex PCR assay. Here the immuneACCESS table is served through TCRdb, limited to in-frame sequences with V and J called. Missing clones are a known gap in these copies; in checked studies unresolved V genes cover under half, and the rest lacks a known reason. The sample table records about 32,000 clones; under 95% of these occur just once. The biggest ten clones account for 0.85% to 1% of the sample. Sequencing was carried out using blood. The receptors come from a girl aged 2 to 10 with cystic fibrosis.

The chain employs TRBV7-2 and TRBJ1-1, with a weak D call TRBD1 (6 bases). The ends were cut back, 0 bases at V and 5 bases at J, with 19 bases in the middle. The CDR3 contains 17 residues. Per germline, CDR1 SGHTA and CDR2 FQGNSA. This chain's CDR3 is CASSLAVERGRGTEAFF. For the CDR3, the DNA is TGTGCCAGCAGCTTAGCGGTTGAACGGGGAAGGGGGACTGAAGCTTTCTTT.

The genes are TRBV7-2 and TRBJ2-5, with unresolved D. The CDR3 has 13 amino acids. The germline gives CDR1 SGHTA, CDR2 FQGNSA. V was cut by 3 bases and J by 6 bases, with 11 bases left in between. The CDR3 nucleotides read TGTGCCAGCAGCTTGAGCGCCGGACAGACCCAGTACTTC. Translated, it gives CASSLSAGQTQYF.

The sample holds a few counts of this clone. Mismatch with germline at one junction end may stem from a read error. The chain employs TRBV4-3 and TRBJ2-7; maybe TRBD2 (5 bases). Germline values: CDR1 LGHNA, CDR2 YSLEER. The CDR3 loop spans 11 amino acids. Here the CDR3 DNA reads TGCGCCAGCAGCGGTGCGAGCGGAACTACCTTC. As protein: CASSGASGTTF.

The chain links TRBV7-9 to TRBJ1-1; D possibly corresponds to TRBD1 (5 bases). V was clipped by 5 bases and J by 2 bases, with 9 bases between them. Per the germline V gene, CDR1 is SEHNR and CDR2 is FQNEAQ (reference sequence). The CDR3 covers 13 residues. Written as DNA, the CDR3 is TGTGCCAGCAGCGCCAGGGTTAACACTGAAGCTTTCTTT. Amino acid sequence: CASSARVNTEAFF.

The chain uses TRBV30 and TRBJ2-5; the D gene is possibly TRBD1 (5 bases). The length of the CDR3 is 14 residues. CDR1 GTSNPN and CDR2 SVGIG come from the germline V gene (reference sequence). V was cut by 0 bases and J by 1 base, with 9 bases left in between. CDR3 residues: CAWSVQGAQETQYF. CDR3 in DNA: TGTGCCTGGAGTGTACAAGGGGCCCAAGAGACCCAGTACTTC.

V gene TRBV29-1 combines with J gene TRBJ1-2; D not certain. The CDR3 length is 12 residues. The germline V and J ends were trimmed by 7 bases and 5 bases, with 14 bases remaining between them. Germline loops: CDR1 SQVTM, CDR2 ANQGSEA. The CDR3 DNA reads TGCAGCGCGGGGAGGGTAGGTTATGGCTACACCTTC. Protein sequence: CSAGRVGYGYTF.

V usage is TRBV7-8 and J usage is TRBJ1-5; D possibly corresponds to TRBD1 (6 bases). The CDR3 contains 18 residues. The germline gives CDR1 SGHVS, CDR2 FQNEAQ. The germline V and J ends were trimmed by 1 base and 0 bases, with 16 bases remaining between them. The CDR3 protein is CASSLVASGDYSNQPQHF. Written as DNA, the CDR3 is TGTGCCAGCAGCTTAGTAGCTTCAGGGGATTATAGCAATCAGCCCCAGCATTTT.

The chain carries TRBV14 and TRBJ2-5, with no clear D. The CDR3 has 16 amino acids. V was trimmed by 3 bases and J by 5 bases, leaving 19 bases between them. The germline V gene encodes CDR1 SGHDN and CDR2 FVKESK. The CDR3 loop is CASSQEQNRLEETQYF. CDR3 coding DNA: TGTGCCAGCAGCCAGGAGCAAAATAGGCTCGAGGAGACCCAGTACTTC.

This CDR3 reads CASSVEPTGMNTEAFF. CDR3 bases: TGTGCCAGCAGCGTGGAGCCCACAGGAATGAACACTGAAGCTTTCTTT. The chain combines TRBV9 with TRBJ1-1; a weak D match, TRBD1 (5 bases). Germline V gene data show CDR1 as SGDLS and CDR2 as YYNGEE. The length of the CDR3 is 16 residues. Trimming took 2 bases from V and 0 from J, leaving 14 bases between them. The whole variable domain, remainder taken from reference TRBV9 and TRBJ1-1, is DSGVTQTPKHLITATGQRVTLRCSPRSGDLSVYWYQQSLDQGLQFLIQYYNGEERAKGNILERFSAQQFPDLHSELNLSSLELGDSALYFCASSVEPTGMNTEAFFGQGTRLTVV.

The CDR3 DNA sequence: TGTGCCAGCAGTGTAGACTCCGGGACAAATCCCTACAATGAGCAGTTCTTC. Translation gives CASSVDSGTNPYNEQFF. The chain is built from TRBV27 and TRBJ2-1; D might be TRBD1 (6 bases). The V end lost 5 bases, the J end lost 2 bases, and 19 bases lay between the germline ends. The CDR3 has 17 residues. Germline V CDR1 and CDR2: MNHEY, SMNVEV (reference sequence).

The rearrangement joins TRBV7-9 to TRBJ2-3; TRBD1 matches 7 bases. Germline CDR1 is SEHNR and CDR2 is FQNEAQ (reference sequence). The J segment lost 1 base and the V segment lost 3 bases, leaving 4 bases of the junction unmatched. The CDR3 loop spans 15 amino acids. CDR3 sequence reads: CASSLDGTGTDTQYF. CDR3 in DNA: TGTGCCAGCAGCTTGGACGGGACAGGCACAGATACGCAGTATTTT.

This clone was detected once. CDR3 sequence: CASSLLSSDVPYF. CDR3 coding DNA: TGTGCCAGCAGCTTGCTTTCTAGCGACGTGCCGTATTTT. V usage is TRBV5-6 and J usage is TRBJ2-3; D perhaps matches TRBD2 (6 bases). The germline V gene encodes CDR1 SGHDT and CDR2 YYEEEE. The V end was cut by 1 base, the J end by 14 bases, with 17 bases between. CDR3 size: 13 residues.

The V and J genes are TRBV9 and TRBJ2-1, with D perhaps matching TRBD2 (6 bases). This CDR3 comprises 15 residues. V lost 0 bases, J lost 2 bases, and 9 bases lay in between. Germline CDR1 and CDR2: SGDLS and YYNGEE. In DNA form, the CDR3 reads TGTGCCAGCAGCGTAGACGCGGGACCCTACAATGAGCAGTTCTTC. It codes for CASSVDAGPYNEQFF.

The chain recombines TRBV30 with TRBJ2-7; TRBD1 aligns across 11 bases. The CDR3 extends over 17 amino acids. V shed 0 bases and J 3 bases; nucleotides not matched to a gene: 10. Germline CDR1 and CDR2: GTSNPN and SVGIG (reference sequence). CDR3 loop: CAWSVRWGTGGIYEQYF. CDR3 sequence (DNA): TGTGCCTGGAGTGTAAGGTGGGGGACAGGGGGTATCTACGAGCAGTACTTC.